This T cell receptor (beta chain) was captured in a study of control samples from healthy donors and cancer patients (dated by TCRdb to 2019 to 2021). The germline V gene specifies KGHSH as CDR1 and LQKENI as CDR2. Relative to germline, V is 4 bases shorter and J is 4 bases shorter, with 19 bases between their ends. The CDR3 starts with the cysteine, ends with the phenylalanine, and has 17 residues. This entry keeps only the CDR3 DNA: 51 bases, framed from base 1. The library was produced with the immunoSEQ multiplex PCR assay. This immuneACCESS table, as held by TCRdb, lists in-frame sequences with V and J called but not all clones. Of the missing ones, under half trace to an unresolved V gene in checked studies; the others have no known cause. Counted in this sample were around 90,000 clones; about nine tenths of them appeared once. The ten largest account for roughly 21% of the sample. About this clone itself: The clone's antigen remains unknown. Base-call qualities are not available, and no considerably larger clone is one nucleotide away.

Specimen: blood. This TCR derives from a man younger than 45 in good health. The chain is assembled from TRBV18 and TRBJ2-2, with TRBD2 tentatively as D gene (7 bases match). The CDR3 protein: CASSLMEAGAGTGELFF. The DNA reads TGTGCCAGCTCACTAATGGAGGCGGGGGCCGGCACCGGGGAGCTGTTTTTT.